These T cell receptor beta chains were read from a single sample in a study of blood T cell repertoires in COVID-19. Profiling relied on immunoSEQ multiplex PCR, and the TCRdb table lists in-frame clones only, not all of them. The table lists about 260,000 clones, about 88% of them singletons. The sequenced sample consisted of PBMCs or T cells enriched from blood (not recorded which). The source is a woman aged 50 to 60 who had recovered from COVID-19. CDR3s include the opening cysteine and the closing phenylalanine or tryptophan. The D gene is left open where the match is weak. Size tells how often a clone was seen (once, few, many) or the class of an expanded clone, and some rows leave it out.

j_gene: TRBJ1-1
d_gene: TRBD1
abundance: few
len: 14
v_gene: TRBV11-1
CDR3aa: CASSTRTGSTEAFF
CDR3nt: TGTGCCAGCAGCACCCGGACAGGGTCAACTGAAGCTTTCTTT

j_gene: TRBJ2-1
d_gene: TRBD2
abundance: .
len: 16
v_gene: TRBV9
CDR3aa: CASSTPPTSGFNEQFF
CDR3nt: TGTGCCAGCAGCACTCCCCCTACTAGCGGGTTCAATGAGCAGTTCTTC

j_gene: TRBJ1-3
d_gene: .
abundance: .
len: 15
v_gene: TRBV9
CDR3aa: CASSVGQSSGNTIYF
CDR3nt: TGTGCCAGCAGCGTAGGACAGTCCTCTGGAAACACCATATATTTT

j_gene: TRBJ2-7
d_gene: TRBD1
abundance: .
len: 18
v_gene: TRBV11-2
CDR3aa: CASSLHQSRDRISYEQYF
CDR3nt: TGTGCCAGCAGCTTACATCAAAGCAGGGACAGGATCTCCTACGAGCAGTACTTC

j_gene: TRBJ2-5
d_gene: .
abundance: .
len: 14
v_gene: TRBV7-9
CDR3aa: CASSLIYFQETQYF
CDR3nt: TGTGCCAGCAGCTTAATTTACTTCCAAGAGACCCAGTACTTC

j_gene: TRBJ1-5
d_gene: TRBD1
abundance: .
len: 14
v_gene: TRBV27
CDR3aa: CASSYRGSNQPQHF
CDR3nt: TGTGCCAGCAGTTACAGGGGCAGCAATCAGCCCCAGCATTTT

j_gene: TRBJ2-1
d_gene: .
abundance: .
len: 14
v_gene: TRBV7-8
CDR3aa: CASSLGHRANEQFF
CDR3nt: TGTGCCAGCAGCTTGGGACATCGAGCCAATGAGCAGTTCTTC

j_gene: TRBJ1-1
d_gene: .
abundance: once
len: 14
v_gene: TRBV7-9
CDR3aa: CASSLVNRDTEAFF
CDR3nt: TGTGCCAGCAGCTTAGTAAACAGGGACACTGAAGCTTTCTTT

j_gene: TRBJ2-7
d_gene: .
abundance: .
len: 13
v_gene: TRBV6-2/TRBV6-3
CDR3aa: CASSTPNMYEQYF
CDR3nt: TGTGCCAGCAGTACCCCGAACATGTACGAGCAGTACTTC

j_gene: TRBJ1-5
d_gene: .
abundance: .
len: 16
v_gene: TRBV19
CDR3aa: CASSMGRGLGNQPQHF
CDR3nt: TGTGCCAGTAGTATGGGCAGGGGTCTAGGAAATCAGCCCCAGCATTTT

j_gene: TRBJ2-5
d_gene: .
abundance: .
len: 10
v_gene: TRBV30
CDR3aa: CAWRSETQYF
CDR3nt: TGTGCCTGGAGATCGGAGACCCAGTACTTC

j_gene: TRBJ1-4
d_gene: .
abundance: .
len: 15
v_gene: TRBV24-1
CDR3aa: CATSAVGGTNEKLFF
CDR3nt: TGTGCCACCAGTGCGGTGGGAGGGACTAATGAAAAACTGTTTTTT

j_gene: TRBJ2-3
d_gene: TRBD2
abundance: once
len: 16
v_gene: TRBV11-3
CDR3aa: CASSLVGGSGTDTQYF
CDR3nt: TGTGCCAGCAGCTTAGTGGGCGGGAGTGGAACAGATACGCAGTATTTT

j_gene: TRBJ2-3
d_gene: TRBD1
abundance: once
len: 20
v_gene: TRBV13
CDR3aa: CASSKGMQWVGQGDTDTQYF
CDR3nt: TGTGCCAGCAGCAAGGGGATGCAGTGGGTGGGACAGGGGGATACAGATACGCAGTATTTT

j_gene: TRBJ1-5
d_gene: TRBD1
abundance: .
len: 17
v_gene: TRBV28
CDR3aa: CASSLWGQGLSNQPQHF
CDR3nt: TGTGCCAGCAGTTTATGGGGACAGGGGCTGAGCAATCAGCCCCAGCATTTT

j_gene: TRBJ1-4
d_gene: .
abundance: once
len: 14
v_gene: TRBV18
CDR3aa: CASSPLGGNEKLFF
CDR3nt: TGTGCCAGTTCACCCCTTGGGGGGAATGAAAAACTGTTTTTT

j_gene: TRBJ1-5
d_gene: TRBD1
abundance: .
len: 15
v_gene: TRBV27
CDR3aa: CASSLRQGANQPQHF
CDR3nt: TGTGCCAGCAGTTTACGGCAGGGGGCAAATCAGCCCCAGCATTTT

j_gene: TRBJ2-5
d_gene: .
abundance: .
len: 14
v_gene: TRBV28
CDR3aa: CASSLDRRIETQYF
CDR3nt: TGTGCCAGCAGTTTAGACAGGAGAATAGAGACCCAGTACTTC

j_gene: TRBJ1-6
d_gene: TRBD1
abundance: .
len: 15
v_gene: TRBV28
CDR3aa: CATRGRQGDRSPLHF
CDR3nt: TGTGCCACTAGGGGGCGACAGGGTGATAGATCACCCCTCCACTTT

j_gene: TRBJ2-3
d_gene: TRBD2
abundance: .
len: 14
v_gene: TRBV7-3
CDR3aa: CASSLGLAADTQYF
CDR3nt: TGTGCCAGCAGCTTGGGACTAGCGGCAGATACGCAGTATTTT

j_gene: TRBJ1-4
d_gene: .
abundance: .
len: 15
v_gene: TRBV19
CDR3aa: CASSIGAGIGEKLFF
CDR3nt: TGTGCCAGTAGTATAGGCGCGGGTATTGGCGAAAAACTGTTTTTT

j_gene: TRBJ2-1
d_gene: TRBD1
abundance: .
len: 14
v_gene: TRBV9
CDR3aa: CASSTRQGQAEQFF
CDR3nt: TGTGCCAGCAGCACGCGACAGGGGCAGGCGGAGCAGTTCTTC

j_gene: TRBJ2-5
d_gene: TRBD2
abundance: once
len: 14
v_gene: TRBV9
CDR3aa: CASSDKAGQETQYF
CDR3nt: TGTGCCAGCAGCGACAAAGCGGGACAAGAGACCCAGTACTTC

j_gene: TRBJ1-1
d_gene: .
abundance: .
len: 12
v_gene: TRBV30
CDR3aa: CAWRPGTLEAFF
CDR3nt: TGTGCCTGGAGACCGGGAACCCTTGAAGCTTTCTTT

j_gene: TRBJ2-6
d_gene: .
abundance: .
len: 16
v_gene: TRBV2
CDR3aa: CASSPTTRTGANVLTF
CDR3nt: TGTGCCAGCAGTCCTACGACAAGAACTGGGGCCAACGTCCTGACTTTC

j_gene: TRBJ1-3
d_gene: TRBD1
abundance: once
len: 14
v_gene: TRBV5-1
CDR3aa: CASSKTGVGNTIYF
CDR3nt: TGCGCCAGCAGCAAGACAGGGGTCGGAAACACCATATATTTT

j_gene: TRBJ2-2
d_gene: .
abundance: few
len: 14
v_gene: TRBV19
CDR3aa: CASSETRYTGELFF
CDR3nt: TGTGCCAGTAGTGAGACTCGTTACACCGGGGAGCTGTTTTTT

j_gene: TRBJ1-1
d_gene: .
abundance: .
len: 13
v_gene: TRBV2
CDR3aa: CASSASGGTEAFF
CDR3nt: TGTGCCAGCAGCGCGTCGGGGGGAACTGAAGCTTTCTTT

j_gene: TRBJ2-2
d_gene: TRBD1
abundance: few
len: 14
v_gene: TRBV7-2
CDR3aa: CASTGQGVAGELFF
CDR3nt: TGTGCCAGCACGGGACAGGGGGTTGCCGGGGAGCTGTTTTTT

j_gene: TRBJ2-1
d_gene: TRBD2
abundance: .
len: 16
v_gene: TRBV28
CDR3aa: CASTTPGGGVHNEQFF
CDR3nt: TGTGCCAGCACCACCCCCGGGGGGGGCGTACACAATGAGCAGTTCTTC

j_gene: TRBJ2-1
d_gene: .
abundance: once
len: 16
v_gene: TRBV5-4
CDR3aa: CASTLGASATYNEQFF
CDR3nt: TGTGCCAGCACCCTTGGGGCTAGCGCGACCTACAATGAGCAGTTCTTC

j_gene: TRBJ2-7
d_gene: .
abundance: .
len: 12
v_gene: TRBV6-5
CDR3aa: CASSQTAYEQYF
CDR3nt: TGTGCCAGCAGCCAAACAGCCTACGAGCAGTACTTC

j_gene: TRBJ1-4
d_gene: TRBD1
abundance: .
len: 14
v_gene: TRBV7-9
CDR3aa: CASSSGTGTEKLFF
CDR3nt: TGTGCCAGCAGCTCCGGGACAGGGACTGAAAAACTGTTTTTT

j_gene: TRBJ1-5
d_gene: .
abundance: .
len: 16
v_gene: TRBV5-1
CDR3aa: CASSPTGTTSNQPQHF
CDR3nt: TGCGCCAGCAGCCCCACCGGGACAACCAGCAATCAGCCCCAGCATTTT

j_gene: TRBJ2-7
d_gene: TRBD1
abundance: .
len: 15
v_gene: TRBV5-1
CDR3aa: CASSLEGTGDYEQYF
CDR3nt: TGCGCCAGCAGCTTGGAAGGGACAGGGGACTACGAGCAGTACTTC

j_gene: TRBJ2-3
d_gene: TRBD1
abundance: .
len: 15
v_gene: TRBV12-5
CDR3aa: CASGLVGQVTDTQYF
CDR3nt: TGTGCTAGTGGTTTGGTGGGACAGGTCACAGATACGCAGTATTTT

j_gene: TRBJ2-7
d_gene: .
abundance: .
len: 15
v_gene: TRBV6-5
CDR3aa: CASSYGPDRGYEQYF
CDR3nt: TGTGCCAGCAGTTATGGCCCGGACAGAGGGTACGAGCAGTACTTC

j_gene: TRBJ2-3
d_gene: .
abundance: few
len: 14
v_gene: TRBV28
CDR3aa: CASSTLRGANTQYF
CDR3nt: TGTGCCAGCAGTACCCTCAGGGGGGCCAATACGCAGTATTTT

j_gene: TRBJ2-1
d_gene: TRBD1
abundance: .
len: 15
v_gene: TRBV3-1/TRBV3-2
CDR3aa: CASRVRDRGPHEQFF
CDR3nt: TGTGCCAGCAGGGTCCGGGACAGGGGCCCCCATGAGCAGTTCTTC

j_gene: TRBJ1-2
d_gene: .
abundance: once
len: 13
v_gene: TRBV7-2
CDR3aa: CASSSQTPYGYTF
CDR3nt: TGTGCCAGCAGCTCCCAAACTCCGTATGGCTACACCTTC